These 3 T cell receptor beta chains share one sample of origin, sequenced in a study of blood T cell repertoires in COVID-19 (dated by TCRdb to the early 2020s). Library preparation was by the immunoSEQ multiplex PCR assay. In its TCRdb copy, this immuneACCESS table keeps in-frame sequences only and misses some clones. Where compared with another copy, unresolved V genes explain less than half of these, and the others have no known cause. For this sample the table gives more than 250,000 clones, of which approximately 80% were detected only once. Over 8.5% of the sample lies in the top ten. Sequencing was performed on peripheral blood. The receptors come from a human donor in a cohort sampled during active COVID-19.

This clone was recorded once. The gene calls are TRBV29-1 and TRBJ2-3, with TRBD2 identical over 7 bases. Germline loops: CDR1 SQVTM, CDR2 ANQGSEA. This CDR3 has 13 amino acids. Losses at the gene ends were 4 bases for V and 6 bases for J; bases not matched to a gene: 7. The CDR3 here is CSVGFLAEDTQYF. Here the CDR3 DNA reads TGCAGCGTTGGTTTTCTAGCGGAGGATACGCAGTATTTT.

This clone was recorded a few times. In DNA, the CDR3 is TGTGCCAGCAGCGGGACTAGAGGTCTCGGTGAGCAGTTCTTC. Protein sequence: CASSGTRGLGEQFF. The rearrangement uses TRBV2 and TRBJ2-1; TRBD2 matches at 8 bases. With 6 bases clipped from V and 9 bases from J, the junction kept 10 bases outside the gene matches. The CDR3 has 14 amino acids. In germline, CDR1 is SNHLY, CDR2 FYNNEI.

The chain links TRBV5-1 to TRBJ2-5, with 10 positions matching TRBD1. This CDR3 is built from 15 residues. J lost 5 bases, V lost 1 base, and 5 bases had no gene match. Germline assignment: CDR1 SGHRS and CDR2 YFSETQ. Here the CDR3 reads CASSLRGQGPETQYF. DNA for the CDR3: TGCGCCAGCAGCTTGAGGGGACAGGGGCCGGAGACCCAGTACTTC.